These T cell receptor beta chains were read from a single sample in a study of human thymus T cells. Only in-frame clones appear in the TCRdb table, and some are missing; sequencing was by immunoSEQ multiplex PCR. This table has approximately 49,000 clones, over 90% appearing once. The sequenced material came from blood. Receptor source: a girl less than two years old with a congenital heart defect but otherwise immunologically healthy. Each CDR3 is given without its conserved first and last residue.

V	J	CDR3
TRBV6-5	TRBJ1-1	ASSYTTGKATEAF
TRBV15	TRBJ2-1	ATSREAGYNEQF
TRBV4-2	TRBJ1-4	ASSAHPDATNEKLF
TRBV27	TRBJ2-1	ASSFMGSNEQF
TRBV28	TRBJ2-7	ASSKTYRFPRDEQY
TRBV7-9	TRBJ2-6	ASSLAGGHHSGANVLT
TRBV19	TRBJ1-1	AFPDRINTEAF
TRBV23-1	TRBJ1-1	ASSQSRGGKMNTEAF
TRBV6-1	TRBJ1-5	ASRPDRGSNQPQH
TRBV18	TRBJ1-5	ASSSHTDQPQH
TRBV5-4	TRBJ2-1	ASRRGTSGRNEQF
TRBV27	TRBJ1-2	ATSQQGLYGYT
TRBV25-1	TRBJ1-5	ASSGQNQPQH
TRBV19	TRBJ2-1	ASRKRVPLNNEQF
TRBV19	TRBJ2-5	ASSIRLGGRSETQY
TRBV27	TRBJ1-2	ASSLRRGAYYGYT
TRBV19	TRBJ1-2	ASTLRGGSWSYGYT
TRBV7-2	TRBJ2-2	ASSSGQGAYTGELF
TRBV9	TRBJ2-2	ASSPTTNTGELF
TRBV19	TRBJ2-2	ASSRRSGTSGGGELF
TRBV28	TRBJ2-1	ASSLARNEQF
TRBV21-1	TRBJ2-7	ASSTGFSYEQY
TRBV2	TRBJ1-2	ASSPWGTLPPYSNYGYT
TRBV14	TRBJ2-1	ASSQQASSYNEQF
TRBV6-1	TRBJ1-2	ASRLLYGYT
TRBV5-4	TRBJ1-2	ASSPDRVAYGYT
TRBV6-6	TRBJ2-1	ASSYPGTSNEQF
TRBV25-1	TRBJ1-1	ASSHQGNTEAF
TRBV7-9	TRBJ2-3	ASSLVRFDTQY
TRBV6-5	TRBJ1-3	ASSRDITSGNTIY
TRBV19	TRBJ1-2	ASSIDRVTLYGYT
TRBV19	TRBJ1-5	ASSMRAGYSNQPQH
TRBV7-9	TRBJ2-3	ASSLGQTGDTQY
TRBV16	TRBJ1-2	ASSQSKVYRGEYGYT
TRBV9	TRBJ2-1	ASSVIDSYNEQF
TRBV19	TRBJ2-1	ASSIRGTNYNEQF
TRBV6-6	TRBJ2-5	ASSYFRSQETQY
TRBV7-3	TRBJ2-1	ASSLLGELGNEQF
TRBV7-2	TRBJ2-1	ASSYRDTQRNEQF
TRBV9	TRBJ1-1	ASSPTPPGGVRLGEAF